This T cell receptor beta chain came from a study of cytomegalovirus exposure and HLA in healthy donors (dated by TCRdb to about 2017). Context from the whole study: In an earlier analysis of 587 of the donors, about 270 Gb of sequence data and just under 120 million unique TCR beta sequences from about 190 million T cells were reported. The aim of the study was to test whether cataloging public T cell receptors could identify signatures of past pathogen exposure. The study combined high-throughput TCR immunosequencing, statistical association of individual TCRs with disease status, and machine learning to predict cytomegalovirus infection status. In addition to the first cohort of 666 subjects, a separate validation cohort of 120 different subjects was used. A later analysis re-examined previously published TCR beta repertoires from about 700 donors and added high-resolution HLA genotyping to investigate patterns of TCR occurrence. Both class I and class II loci were covered by HLA typing, at four-digit resolution. To decide whether each TCR beta V gene segment behaved as functional or pseudogenic, an earlier analysis of some 540 of the donors relied on high-throughput TCR beta sequencing. The number of typed donors differed by locus: about 620-640 for A, B, C, DRB1 and DQB1; approximately 520 for DQA1; around 610 for DPA1; and about 470 for DPB1. About five DR-DQ haplotypes were treated as single units for association and clustering because of strong linkage in the cohort. The study profiled the T cell repertoires of about 720 subjects by immunosequencing and related them to cytomegalovirus serostatus. An early release that covered 640 HLA-typed donors contained about 300 gigabases of sequencing data and roughly 84 million unique TCR sequences. Donor age, sex, ethnicity and CMV serostatus were compiled together with the repertoire data. A later genetic analysis used genome-wide SNP genotypes for 398 of the 666 donors, treating that subset as a discovery cohort. All discovery cohort repertoires had been generated on a single sequencing platform. Of the roughly 410 genotyped donors, 81% were placed in the genetic ancestry cluster associated with self-reported Caucasian donors. Across some 400 genotyped donors of the cohort, an average of approximately 240,000 unique TCR beta nucleotide sequences per donor were sequenced, and around 19% of those sequences were non-productive. The later analysis used no new phenotypic data to find candidate immune exposures, relying instead on TCR beta sequences and their occurrence across donors.

Regarding this clone: The specificity of this receptor is unknown. No quality values exist for individual bases; no much larger clone is one base distant.

The cohort consisted of 666 healthy bone marrow donors. All cohort members were sampled while nominally healthy, although unrecorded immune exposures were likely present. The donor was CMV seronegative and belonged to the group of around 400 seronegative cohort members. A peripheral blood sample was collected from each donor, and TCR beta sequencing was performed on peripheral blood mononuclear cells. Genomic DNA was extracted from the blood cell samples with the Qiagen DNeasy Blood Extraction Kit. Libraries were made using the immunoSEQ multiplex PCR assay. The multiplex PCR relied on a mix of 60 forward primers for TCR Vbeta segments and 13 reverse primers for TCR Jbeta segments. Amplification of the CDR3 region of rearranged TCR beta genes was performed with a multiplex PCR assay on genomic DNA. Amplified TCR beta libraries were sequenced as 87-base-pair reads on the Illumina HiSeq System. The published analysis was carried out like this. Across the 666 repertoires, a later analysis counted 78 million or so unique TCR beta chains, approximately 12 million of which were shared by at least two donors. Raw reads were error-corrected and collapsed into unique sequences with a nearest-neighbor algorithm that merged closely related sequences to remove PCR and sequencing errors. V, D and J gene segments were assigned by aligning CDR3 sequences to IMGT reference sequences. For a sequence to be retained, a match of at least six nucleotides was required to both a V gene segment and a J gene segment. A rearrangement counted as productive if the CDR3 had no stop codons and remained in frame with V and J, and every other rearrangement counted as non-productive. Following IMGT convention, CDR3 was defined as the stretch from the second conserved V-encoded cysteine up to the conserved J-encoded phenylalanine. The earlier analysis of about 640 of the donors excluded any sequence lacking an unambiguous match to a single V gene segment. In an earlier analysis of 587 of the donors, a V segment was called functional when productive rearrangements were above 56.7%, and segregating when the standard deviation between donors exceeded 5%. A statistical classification framework was built for diagnosing cytomegalovirus status from the catalog of TCR beta chain sequences. V and J gene assignment, in a later analysis, came from comparing TCR nucleotide sequences with IMGT/GENE-DB human TR gene sequences. A later analysis assigned CDR3 sequences and most-parsimonious VDJ recombination scenarios with the TCRdist pipeline. In a later analysis, every TCR beta chain was defined by the combination of its CDR3 amino acid sequence and its V-gene family, and reads without a unique V-gene family were dropped. In a later analysis, fewer than 650 highly shared, low-generation-probability nucleotide sequences were removed to address suspected cross-contamination and a sequencing artifact. A later analysis calculated a clonal expansion index for each public chain from normalized within-repertoire ranks of inferred template counts. A later analysis computed generation probabilities with a VDJ recombination model fitted to out-of-frame rearrangements, and checked the results against IGoR. In a later analysis, TCR-TCR, TCR-HLA and TCR-CMV co-occurrence was scored with hypergeometric tests, and a repertoire-size bias correction was applied to TCR pairs. False discovery rates were estimated in a later analysis by permuting HLA or CMV assignments 20 times. A later analysis grouped co-occurring TCRs with DBSCAN, adding TCRdist sequence similarity when clustering within HLA-allele-positive subsets. Repertoires with fewer than 30,000 or more than 120,000 public chains, plus five repertoires with anomalous nucleotide sharing, were excluded from co-occurrence clustering. Sourced from immuneACCESS, this table was stored by TCRdb with only in-frame sequences that have V and J called. A share of the clones is absent; for the studies checked, an unresolved V gene accounts for under half, and the remainder has no known explanation. The DNA was the basis for D and trimming; V, J and clone size are from that table. This sample holds about 250,000 clones; about 90% were observed only once. 1.7% of the sample comes from the top ten.

Beyond this particular receptor, the publication reports: In a later analysis, HLA-associated TCR beta chains showed more clonal expansion and lower generation probabilities than non-associated chains that were equally common. Most TCR sequences were seen in very few donors, while some public TCRs were found in many individuals. HLA typing was unavailable for some donors at each locus, so association tests used only the typed subset. Correlated functional status among segregating V segments might be attributable to linkage disequilibrium, but an unknown experimental factor could not be ruled out. The presence/absence analyses assumed that sequencing depth was roughly uniform across donors, and that assumption may not be true. The authors suggested that the approach could potentially be generalized to other disease states and immunological phenotypes. In a later genetic analysis, fewer N-insertions in productive TCRs were reported among donors in an Asian-associated ancestry cluster than the roughly 670-donor mean. V-gene and J-gene trimming of TCR beta chains was associated with a missense DCLRE1C variant in a later genetic analysis, and the association was replicated in an independent cohort. The 87-base-pair reads could not distinguish some IMGT-functional V segments, including TRBV6-2 and TRBV6-3, so those segments were excluded. For the cohort, immune exposure information was limited to CMV serostatus. The cohort was sequenced for TCR beta chains only, and without alpha or paired-chain data the features that could be detected were limited. In the study, about 150 TCR beta chains were listed as associated with cytomegalovirus. The classifier was reported to diagnose cytomegalovirus status with high specificity and sensitivity in both the original and validation cohorts. The sequencing pipeline was judged likely to have produced a cluster of highly shared sequence variants as a technical artifact. In an earlier analysis of around 500 of the donors, most TCR beta V segments appeared in productive rearrangements about 90% or about 30% of the time, broadly matching IMGT annotations. Because counts were too low, 15 to 20 rarely observed V segments, including chromosome 9 orphons, were excluded from the earlier analysis of 587 of the donors. Three of the identified cytomegalovirus-associated TCR beta chains were confirmed in vitro to be specific for cytomegalovirus antigens. Strong co-occurrence of HLA alleles, especially DR and DQ, made assigning TCR associations to individual alleles difficult. Most CMV-associated TCR beta chains appeared to be HLA-restricted in a later analysis, and the HLA associations seemed to be driven largely by CMV exposure. A further reported finding was that TCR beta sequences accurately predicted the HLA-A and HLA-B alleles for most subjects in the first cohort. A later analysis found that TCR association rates varied across HLA loci, with DRB1 alleles showing the most associated TCRs and HLA-C alleles the fewest. A later analysis associated some 17,000 TCR beta sequences with specific HLA alleles at a false discovery rate of 0.05. Several of the top co-occurrence clusters appeared to be linked to parvovirus B19, influenza, CMV and Epstein-Barr virus, according to a later analysis.

For CDR1 and CDR2, the germline V gene lists SQVTM and ANQGSEA. The CDR3 covers 13 residues, taking in both the cysteine and the phenylalanine. The only DNA kept is the CDR3, 39 bases in frame from the first base. V is cut back by 7 bases and J by 8 bases, with 8 bases in the junction unmatched. The clonotype was recovered from a girl aged 2 to 10 in good health and CMV-seronegative. The material sequenced was PBMCs. The sequence links TRBV29-1 to TRBJ1-4, and 9 junction bases match TRBD1. The DNA is as follows: TGCAGCGCTGGACAGGGGATACGAGAAAAACTGTTTTTT. Translated, it gives CSAGQGIREKLFF.